This T cell receptor (beta chain) came from a study of graft-versus-host responses after intestinal transplantation. Study overall: Recipients across the board were started on anti-thymocyte globulin induction, then kept on tacrolimus and steroids for two to four years.

To note about this clone: Its antigen is not known.

Measured with immunoSEQ multiplex PCR; TCRdb has only the in-frame clones, and not every one. The data hold tens of thousands of clones, with 92% observed a single time. The CDR3 has 14 residues. Trimming removed 2 bases from V and 2 bases from J, with 7 bases in between. The germline gives CDR1 MGHRA, CDR2 YSYEKL. Findings of the study overall: Allograft graft-versus-host to host-versus-graft clonal ratios ran high in patients with graft-donor T cell macrochimerism.

This sequence was found in a human patient who received an intestinal transplant, so some T cells may come from the graft donor. The rearrangement joins TRBV4-1 to TRBJ1-3; D remains ambiguous. The material was PBMCs, obtained 98 days after intestinal transplantation. The CDR3: CASSQQVAGNTIYF. For the CDR3, the DNA is TGCGCCAGCAGCCAACAGGTGGCTGGAAACACCATATATTTT.